The 18 T cell receptor beta chains below were found in one sample sequenced in a study of radiation and T cells in renal cell carcinoma. Time point described: baseline pretreatment blood. Specified treatment: 15 Gy SBRT to primary tumor, nephrectomy 4 weeks later. Repertoires were generated with immunoSEQ multiplex PCR, while TCRdb's copy carries only in-frame clones and drops some. The sample lists approximately 120,000 clones, around 83% occurring once. Material: blood, obtained from a patient whose treatment included radiotherapy and nephrectomy. The receptors come from a woman aged 55-70 years with renal cell carcinoma.

The genes are TRBV18 and TRBJ1-5; perhaps TRBD1 as D (5 bases). Per the germline V gene, CDR1 is KGHSH and CDR2 is LQKENI. Trimming stripped 5 bases from V and 0 bases from J, with 11 bases between. CDR3 length: 15 residues. CDR3 sequence: CASSVQGNSNQPQHF. The CDR3 DNA reads as TGTGCCAGCTCAGTTCAGGGAAATAGCAATCAGCCCCAGCATTTT.

The rearrangement joins TRBV9 to TRBJ2-1; no clear D. CDR3 length: 13 residues. V was shortened by 0 bases and J by 4 bases, with 5 bases between the two germline ends. Germline V gene lookup returns CDR1 SGDLS and CDR2 YYNGEE. The CDR3 coding sequence is TGTGCCAGCAGCGTAGCTAATTACAATGAGCAGTTCTTC. It codes for CASSVANYNEQFF.

J is TRBJ1-1 and V is TRBV6-5; D may be TRBD1 (6 bases). V lost 7 bases and J lost 7, with 16 bases in between. CDR1 is MNHEY and CDR2 is SVGAGI in the germline V gene. This CDR3 spans 13 amino acids. CDR3 in DNA: TGTGCCAGCACTCCAAGGACAGCAATTGAAGCTTTCTTT. It specifies CASTPRTAIEAFF.

V gene TRBV6-6 combines with J gene TRBJ1-5; D ambiguous. The CDR3 runs to 16 residues. The germline V and J ends were trimmed by 7 bases and 4 bases, with 20 bases remaining between them. Germline V CDR1 and CDR2: MNHNY, SVGAGI (reference sequence). This chain's CDR3 is CASTIWAGIGNQPQHF. CDR3 coding DNA: TGTGCCAGCACCATCTGGGCGGGGATTGGGAATCAGCCCCAGCATTTT.

This clone was detected only a few times. The gene calls are TRBV18 and TRBJ1-5; no clear D gene. V was trimmed by 1 base and J by 6 bases, leaving 7 bases between them. The CDR3 is made up of 13 amino acids. The germline CDR1 and CDR2 sequences are KGHSH and LQKENI. This CDR3 reads CASSPLDGQPQHF. The CDR3 DNA is TGTGCCAGCTCACCACTAGATGGTCAGCCCCAGCATTTT.

The chain uses TRBV11-2 and TRBJ2-1; D gene uncertain. From germline, CDR1 is SGHAT and CDR2 FQNNGV. The V gene lost 3 bases and the J gene lost 3 bases, with 15 bases spanning the gap. CDR3 length: 16 residues. The CDR3 region is CASSFSRPPIYNEQFF. The CDR3 DNA sequence: TGTGCCAGCAGCTTTTCGAGACCCCCGATCTACAATGAGCAGTTCTTC.

In its sample, this clone was seen a few times. The chain carries TRBV2 and TRBJ2-7, with D hard to call. Germline-derived CDR1 and CDR2 are SNHLY and FYNNEI. This CDR3 comprises 14 residues. V gave up 2 bases and J gave up 2 bases, with 10 bases separating them. The CDR3 is CASSENGIPYEQYF. The CDR3, as DNA: TGTGCCAGCAGTGAAAATGGGATACCCTACGAGCAGTACTTC.

This clone has just a few counts. The chain carries TRBV2 and TRBJ1-2; tentatively, D is TRBD1 (5 bases). The CDR3 sequence is 12 residues long. Germline assignment: CDR1 SNHLY and CDR2 FYNNEI. The germline V and J ends were trimmed by 8 bases and 4 bases, with 11 bases remaining between them. CDR3 nucleotides: TGTGCCAGCCTAGGGACGGCCTATGGCTACACCTTC. Translation: CASLGTAYGYTF.

The genes are TRBV19 and TRBJ2-6; 10 bases align to TRBD1. Germline CDR1 is LNHDA and CDR2 is SQIVND (reference sequence). V lost 7 bases to trimming and J lost 0 bases; unmatched junction nucleotides: 6. The CDR3 extends over 17 amino acids. Here the CDR3 reads CASTRDRGNSGANVLTF. The CDR3 DNA sequence: TGTGCCAGTACCAGGGACAGGGGAAACTCTGGGGCCAACGTCCTGACTTTC. Drawing the rest from reference TRBV19 and TRBJ2-6, the complete variable domain is DGGITQSPKYLFRKEGQNVTLSCEQNLNHDAMYWYRQDPGQGLRLIYYSQIVNDFQKGDIAEGYSVSREKKESFPLTVTSAQKNPTAFYLCASTRDRGNSGANVLTFGAGSRLTVL.

As for this clone: Other nucleotide sequences from this sample produce the same CDR3. The rearrangement joins TRBV10-3 to TRBJ2-2; a weak D match, TRBD1 (5 bases). CDR3 length equals 15 residues. The germline V and J ends were trimmed by 0 bases and 4 bases, with 9 bases remaining between them. Germline loops: CDR1 ENHRY, CDR2 SYGVKD. This CDR3 reads CAISESTDPTGELFF. The DNA of the CDR3 is TGTGCCATCAGTGAGTCGACAGACCCCACCGGGGAGCTGTTTTTT.

The chain couples TRBV19 to TRBJ1-1, with no clear D. Per the germline V gene, CDR1 is LNHDA and CDR2 is SQIVND (reference sequence). The germline V and J ends were trimmed by 5 bases and 1 base, with 14 bases remaining between them. The CDR3 consists of 15 residues. CDR3 nucleotide sequence: TGTGCCAGTAGTCCGCCGGGGTATCGGAACACTGAAGCTTTCTTT. This gives the protein CASSPPGYRNTEAFF. The whole variable domain, remainder taken from reference TRBV19 and TRBJ1-1, is DGGITQSPKYLFRKEGQNVTLSCEQNLNHDAMYWYRQDPGQGLRLIYYSQIVNDFQKGDIAEGYSVSREKKESFPLTVTSAQKNPTAFYLCASSPPGYRNTEAFFGQGTRLTVV.

Only one count was recorded for this clone. The chain is built from TRBV6-5 and TRBJ1-1, with D unclear. CDR1 and CDR2 from the germline V gene are MNHEY and SVGAGI. The CDR3 is 13 residues long. Trimming shortened V by 2 bases and J by 5 bases, and 9 bases separated the two germline ends. CDR3 amino acids: CASSYTLLTEAFF. The CDR3, as DNA: TGTGCCAGCAGTTACACATTACTGACTGAAGCTTTCTTT.

For the CDR3, the DNA is TGTGCCAGCAGTTACAGTCAGTACAATCAGCCCCAGCATTTT. Its translation: CASSYSQYNQPQHF. The V gene is TRBV6-5, the J gene TRBJ1-5; D is ambiguous. V was cut by 2 bases and J by 3 bases, with 8 bases left in between. Germline V gene data show CDR1 as MNHEY and CDR2 as SVGAGI. The CDR3 is 14 residues long.

The genes are TRBV19 and TRBJ2-1; 10 bases agree with TRBD1. With V trimmed by 5 bases and J by 4 bases, 17 bases remained unmatched. Looked up from germline, CDR1 is LNHDA and CDR2 is SQIVND (reference sequence). The CDR3 covers 19 residues. CDR3 bases: TGTGCCAGTAGTCCCCGCGGGGGTGCGGGACAGGGGATGTACAATGAGCAGTTCTTC. It yields the protein CASSPRGGAGQGMYNEQFF.

The chain links TRBV29-1 to TRBJ2-2, with 7 bases lining up with TRBD2. CDR3 length equals 15 residues. CDR1 SQVTM and CDR2 ANQGSEA come from the germline V gene. V shed 6 bases and J 0 bases; nucleotides not matched to a gene: 7. The CDR3 DNA follows: TGCAGCGTCTCCCCGGGACTACCGAACACCGGGGAGCTGTTTTTT. Translating gives CSVSPGLPNTGELFF.

The chain recombines TRBV18 with TRBJ2-3, with D hard to call. Trimming cost V 1 base and J 5 bases, with 4 bases left between them. CDR3 length: 12 residues. Germline V gives CDR1 KGHSH, CDR2 LQKENI. CDR3 DNA: TGTGCCAGCTCACCACAGGGAGATACGCAGTATTTT. Its translation is CASSPQGDTQYF.

This sequence joins TRBV6-6 and TRBJ1-5; weak D call: TRBD1 (6 bases). The germline V and J ends were trimmed by 4 bases and 5 bases, with 15 bases remaining between them. Germline V gene lookup returns CDR1 MNHNY and CDR2 SVGAGI (reference sequence). CDR3 length: 15 amino acids. CDR3 in DNA: TGTGCCAGCAGTTTTACAGGGCGTTTGGATCAGCCCCAGCATTTT. It is translated as CASSFTGRLDQPQHF.

The genes are TRBV5-1 and TRBJ2-5; 7 bases line up with TRBD2. The CDR3 has 16 residues. Germline-derived CDR1 and CDR2 are SGHRS and YFSETQ. Losses at the gene ends were 0 bases for V and 5 bases for J; bases not matched to a gene: 10. The CDR3 loop is CASSLAGGRVAETQYF. CDR3 in DNA: TGCGCCAGCAGCTTGGCTGGCGGGAGAGTAGCGGAGACCCAGTACTTC.